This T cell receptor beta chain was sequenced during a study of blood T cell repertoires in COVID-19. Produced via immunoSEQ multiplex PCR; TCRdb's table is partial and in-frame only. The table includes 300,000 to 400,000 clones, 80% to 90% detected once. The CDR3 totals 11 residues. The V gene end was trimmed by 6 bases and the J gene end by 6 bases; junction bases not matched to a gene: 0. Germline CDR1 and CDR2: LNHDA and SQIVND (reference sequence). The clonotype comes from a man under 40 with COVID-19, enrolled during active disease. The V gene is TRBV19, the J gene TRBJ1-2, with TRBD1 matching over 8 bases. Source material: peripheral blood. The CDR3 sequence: CASRQGDGYTF. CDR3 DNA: TGTGCCAGTAGACAGGGGGATGGCTACACCTTC.